This TCR beta chain is from a study of quantifying T cell responses using KT2 cells. Study context: RNA was reverse transcribed with TCR alpha and beta constant-region primers. Under optimum conditions, T4 ligation efficiency was estimated at more than 8%.

A single-stranded UMI oligo with SP2 sequence was ligated to cDNA 3' ends. An equimolar mix of RC1.1 and RC1.2 primed the beta chain across TRBC1 and TRBC2. In TCRdb, the UMI-ligation and nested PCR reads were re-called with MiXCR into one record per CDR3 protein. The sample yields more than 55,000 distinct CDR3 sequences, 9% to 15% seen once. The CDR3 is 13 amino acids. Germline assignment: CDR1 SGHTA and CDR2 FQGNSA. V was trimmed by 5 bases and J by 3 bases, leaving 9 bases between them. The J gene is TRBJ2-3, the V gene TRBV7-2; no clear D. Material: PBMCs spiked with cells of the T cell clone KT2. This receptor was taken from a human donor. This CDR3 reads CASSTSYTDTQYF. CDR3 DNA sequence: TGTGCCAGCAGCACCTCCTATACAGATACGCAGTATTTT.